The T cell receptor (beta chain) under discussion was sequenced for a study of OX40 agonist ivuxolimab in advanced cancers. Study information: Three dose-escalation patients had partial responses: one with hepatocellular carcinoma and two with cutaneous melanoma.

The CDR3 length is 16 residues. Trimming stripped 4 bases from V and 1 base from J, with 17 bases between. The germline gives CDR1 SGHTS, CDR2 YDEGEE. Profiled with immunoSEQ multiplex PCR; TCRdb holds only in-frame clones, not every one. This table holds around 23,000 clones, about three quarters found once. The sequenced sample was CD4+ or CD8+ T cells sorted from blood, obtained in a trial of the OX40 agonist ivuxolimab. This sequence originates from an adult with an advanced solid tumor such as melanoma, head and neck, liver or kidney cancer. The V call is TRBV5-8, the J call TRBJ1-1, with a weak D call TRBD1 (5 bases). The CDR3 loop reads CASSQDLGQTNTEAFF. CDR3 nucleotides: TGTGCCAGCAGCCAGGACCTGGGGCAGACGAACACTGAAGCTTTCTTT.